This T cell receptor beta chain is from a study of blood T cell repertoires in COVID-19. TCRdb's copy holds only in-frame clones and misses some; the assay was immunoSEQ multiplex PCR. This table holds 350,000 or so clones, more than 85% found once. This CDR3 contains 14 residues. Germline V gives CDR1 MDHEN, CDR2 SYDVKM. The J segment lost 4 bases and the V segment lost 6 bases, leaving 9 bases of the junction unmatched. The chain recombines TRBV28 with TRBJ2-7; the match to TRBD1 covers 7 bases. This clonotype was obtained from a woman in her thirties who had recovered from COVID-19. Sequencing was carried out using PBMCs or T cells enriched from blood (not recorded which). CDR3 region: CASRMPGQYYEQYF. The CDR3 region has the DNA TGTGCCAGCAGGATGCCGGGACAGTATTACGAGCAGTACTTC.